This T cell receptor beta chain is from a study of T cell clonality in common variable immunodeficiency. The table came from immunoSEQ multiplex PCR; TCRdb's copy has only in-frame clones and leaves some out. Recorded here are 30,000 to 40,000 clones, with no singletons, and the ten leading clones hold approximately 9.4%. Most patients and controls had Caucasian heritage. Study outcomes and limitations: In common variable immunodeficiency, TCR beta chains reportedly carried fewer deletions and N-nucleotide insertions.

This clone was seen at least ten times. The antigen remains unidentified. The CDR3 goes on 3 residues after the read ends, and that part is filled in from the germline J gene. Germline V gene sequence: CDR1 GTSNPN, CDR2 SVGIG (reference sequence). This CDR3 has 14 amino acids. V lost 0 bases, J lost 5 bases, and 4 bases stayed unmatched. The chain uses TRBV30 and TRBJ2-1; the match to TRBD2 covers 7 bases. Input material: peripheral blood mononuclear cells. The source is a person aged 18 to 75 in good health. CDR3 bases read: TGTGCCTGGAGTGTACTAGCGAGTGACAATGAG. Its translation: CAWSVLASDNE. The complete CDR3 reads CAWSVLASDNEQFF. Based on the CDR3 plus reference TRBV30 and TRBJ2-1, the full variable domain is SQTIHQWPATLVQPVGSPLSLECTVEGTSNPNLYWYRQAAGRGLQLLFYSVGIGQISSEVPQNLSASRPQDRQFILSSKKLLLSDSGFYLCAWSVLASDNEQFFGPGTRLTVL.